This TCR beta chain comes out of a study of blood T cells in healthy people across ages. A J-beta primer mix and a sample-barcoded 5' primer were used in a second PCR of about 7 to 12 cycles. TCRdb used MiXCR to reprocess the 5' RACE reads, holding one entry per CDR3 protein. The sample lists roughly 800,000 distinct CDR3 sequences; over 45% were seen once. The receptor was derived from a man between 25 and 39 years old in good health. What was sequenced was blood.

The CDR3 DNA is TGTGCCAGCAGCTTAGGGACTAGCGGGAGAGATGAGCAGTTCTTC. Amino acids: CASSLGTSGRDEQFF. This chain joins TRBV7-2 and TRBJ2-1, with 13 bases matching TRBD2. In germline, CDR1 is SGHTA, CDR2 FQGNSA. The V segment lost 1 base and the J segment 8 bases; nucleotides outside the gene matches: 2. CDR3 length: 15 residues.